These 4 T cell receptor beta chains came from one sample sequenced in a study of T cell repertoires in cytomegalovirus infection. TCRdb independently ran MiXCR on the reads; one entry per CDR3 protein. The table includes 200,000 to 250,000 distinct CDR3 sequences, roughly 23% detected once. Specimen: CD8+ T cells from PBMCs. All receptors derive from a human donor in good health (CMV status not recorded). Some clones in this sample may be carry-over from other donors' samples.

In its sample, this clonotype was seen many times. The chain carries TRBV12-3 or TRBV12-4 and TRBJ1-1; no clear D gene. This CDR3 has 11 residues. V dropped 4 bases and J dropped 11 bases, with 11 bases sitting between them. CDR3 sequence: CASSSGPEAFF. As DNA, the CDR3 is TGTGCCAGCAGTTCGGGCCCGGAGGCTTTCTTT.

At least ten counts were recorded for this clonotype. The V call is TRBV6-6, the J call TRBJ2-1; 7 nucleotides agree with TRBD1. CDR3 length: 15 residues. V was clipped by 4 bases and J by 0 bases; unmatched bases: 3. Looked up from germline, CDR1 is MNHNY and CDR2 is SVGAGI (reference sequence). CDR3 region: CASSWTGDSYNEQFF. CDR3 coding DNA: TGTGCCAGCAGTTGGACAGGTGACTCCTACAATGAGCAGTTCTTC.

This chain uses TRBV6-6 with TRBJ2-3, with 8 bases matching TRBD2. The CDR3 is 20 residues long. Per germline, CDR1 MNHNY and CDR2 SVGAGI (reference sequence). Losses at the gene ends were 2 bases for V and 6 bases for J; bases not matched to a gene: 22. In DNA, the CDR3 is TGTGCCAGCAGTTACCGCCTTCGGGAGGGGCGGAGCGGGGGTTGGGATACGCAGTATTTT. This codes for CASSYRLREGRSGGWDTQYF.

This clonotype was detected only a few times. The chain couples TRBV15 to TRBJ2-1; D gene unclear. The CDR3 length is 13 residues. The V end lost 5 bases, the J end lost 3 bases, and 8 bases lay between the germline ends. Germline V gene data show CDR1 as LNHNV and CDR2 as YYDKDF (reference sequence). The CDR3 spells CATSRTSYNEQFF. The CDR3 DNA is TGTGCCACCAGCCGAACAAGCTACAATGAGCAGTTCTTC.